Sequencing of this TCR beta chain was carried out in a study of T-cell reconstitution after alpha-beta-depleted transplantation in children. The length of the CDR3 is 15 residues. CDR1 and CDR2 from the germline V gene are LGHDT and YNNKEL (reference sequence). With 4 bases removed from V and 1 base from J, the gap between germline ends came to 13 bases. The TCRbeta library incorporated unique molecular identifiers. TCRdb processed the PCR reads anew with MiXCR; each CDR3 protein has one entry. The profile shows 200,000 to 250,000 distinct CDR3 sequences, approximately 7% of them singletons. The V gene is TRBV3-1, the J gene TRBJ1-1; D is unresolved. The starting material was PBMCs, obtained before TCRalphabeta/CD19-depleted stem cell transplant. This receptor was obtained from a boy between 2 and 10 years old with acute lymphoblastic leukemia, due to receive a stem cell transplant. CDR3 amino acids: CASSLIRSENTEAFF. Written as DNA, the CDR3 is TGTGCCAGCAGCCTAATTAGGTCAGAGAACACTGAAGCTTTCTTT.